The clone carrying this T cell receptor (beta chain) was seen a few times. The target antigen is unknown. The record originates from a study of response to subunit inactivated influenza vaccine. The study, taken as a whole, reports: The authors suggested that few new T cells are recruited per seasonal influenza vaccination.

Using its own MiXCR run on the RT-PCR reads, TCRdb lists one record per CDR3 protein. The table records almost 250,000 distinct CDR3 sequences, more than 10% of them present only once. V dropped 2 bases and J dropped 5; count of bases not matched to a gene: 1. There are 13 residues in the CDR3. Germline lookup yields CDR1 KGHDR and CDR2 SFDVKD. The source material was non-naive T cells sorted from PBMCs, sampled less than 15 days before vaccination. This sequence originates from a man in his forties or fifties who received an inactivated influenza vaccine. This chain joins TRBV24-1 and TRBJ2-7, with 8 nucleotides matching TRBD1. The CDR3 protein is CATSDSGQDEQYF. The CDR3 nucleotides read TGTGCCACCAGTGATTCGGGACAGGACGAGCAGTACTTC.